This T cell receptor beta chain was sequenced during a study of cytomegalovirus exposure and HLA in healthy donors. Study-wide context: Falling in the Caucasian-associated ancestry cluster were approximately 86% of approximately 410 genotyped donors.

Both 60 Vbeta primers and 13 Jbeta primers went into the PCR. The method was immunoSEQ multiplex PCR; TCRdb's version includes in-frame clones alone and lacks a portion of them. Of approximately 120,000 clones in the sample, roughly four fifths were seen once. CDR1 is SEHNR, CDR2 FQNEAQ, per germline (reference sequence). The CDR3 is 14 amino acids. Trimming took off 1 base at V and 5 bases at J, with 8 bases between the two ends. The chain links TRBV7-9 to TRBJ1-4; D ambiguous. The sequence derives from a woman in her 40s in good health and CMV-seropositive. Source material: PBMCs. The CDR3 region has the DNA TGTGCCAGCAGCTTAGTCGCGGGCAATGAAAAACTGTTTTTT. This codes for CASSLVAGNEKLFF.